This is a list of T cell receptor beta chains from one sample in a study of shared clonotypes between healthy human individuals. Clones were sequenced by immunoSEQ multiplex PCR, and TCRdb holds only the in-frame ones, with some missing. The repertoire has approximately 2,000,000 clones, around 90% of them found once; the top ten carry about 0.41%. The sequenced sample was naive CD4+ T cells from PBMCs. The receptor source for this set is a man aged 18-30 years in good health. Some clones in this sample may be carry-over from other donors' samples. Both conserved end residues are part of each CDR3. The order of the fields is V gene, J gene, D gene, clone size, CDR3 DNA, CDR3 protein. D genes are given only for firm matches. A row's size may be missing; if present it is once, few, many or a size class.

v_call: TRBV7-9; j_call: TRBJ2-1; d_call: TRBD2; clone_size: .; cdr3_nt: TGTGCCAGCAGCTTAGTCCTAGCGGGAGGGGTCAATGAGCAGTTCTTC; cdr3_aa: CASSLVLAGGVNEQFF
v_call: TRBV27; j_call: TRBJ2-1; d_call: .; clone_size: .; cdr3_nt: TGTGCCACCCGGACAGTCCACAATGAGCAGTTCTTC; cdr3_aa: CATRTVHNEQFF
v_call: TRBV11-2; j_call: TRBJ1-1; d_call: TRBD1; clone_size: .; cdr3_nt: TGTGCCAGCAGCTTTTCAGGGGGCACTGAAGCTTTCTTT; cdr3_aa: CASSFSGGTEAFF
v_call: TRBV10-3; j_call: TRBJ1-5; d_call: .; clone_size: .; cdr3_nt: TGTGCCATCAGTAGTAGGGAAGGCAATCAGCCCCAGCATTTT; cdr3_aa: CAISSREGNQPQHF
v_call: TRBV27; j_call: TRBJ1-5; d_call: TRBD1; clone_size: .; cdr3_nt: TGTGCCAGCAGCCCCCGGGACAGGCCGTCTGGGACCCAGCATTTT; cdr3_aa: CASSPRDRPSGTQHF
v_call: TRBV5-1; j_call: TRBJ2-3; d_call: TRBD2; clone_size: .; cdr3_nt: TGCGCCAGCAGATCAGGAGTAGCGGGGAGCACAGATACGCAGTATTTT; cdr3_aa: CASRSGVAGSTDTQYF
v_call: TRBV18; j_call: TRBJ2-2; d_call: TRBD1; clone_size: .; cdr3_nt: TGTGCCAGCTCACCCCTTCAGGGGGCGGCCGGGGAGCTGTTTTTT; cdr3_aa: CASSPLQGAAGELFF
v_call: TRBV7-8; j_call: TRBJ2-7; d_call: .; clone_size: .; cdr3_nt: TGTGCCAGCAGCTTGGGGGGAAAGATCTACGAGCAGTACTTC; cdr3_aa: CASSLGGKIYEQYF
v_call: TRBV5-1; j_call: TRBJ2-2; d_call: TRBD2; clone_size: .; cdr3_nt: TGCGCCAGCAGCCCCCGGACTAGCGGGAGCACCGGGGAGCTGTTTTTT; cdr3_aa: CASSPRTSGSTGELFF
v_call: TRBV5-1; j_call: TRBJ1-4; d_call: .; clone_size: .; cdr3_nt: TGCGCCAGCAGTGTCCAGGGAGAAGAAAAACTGTTTTTT; cdr3_aa: CASSVQGEEKLFF
v_call: TRBV29-1; j_call: TRBJ1-2; d_call: TRBD1; clone_size: .; cdr3_nt: TGCAGCGTTGATCAGGCAGGGGGCTCCACTAACTATGGCTACACCTTC; cdr3_aa: CSVDQAGGSTNYGYTF
v_call: TRBV6-5; j_call: TRBJ1-1; d_call: .; clone_size: once; cdr3_nt: TGTGCCAGCAGGCCTCGTTGGGACACTGAAGCTTTCTTT; cdr3_aa: CASRPRWDTEAFF
v_call: TRBV19; j_call: TRBJ1-5; d_call: .; clone_size: .; cdr3_nt: TGTGCCAGTAAAGTAGGGGGTCGGAGCAATCAGCCCCAGCATTTT; cdr3_aa: CASKVGGRSNQPQHF
v_call: TRBV30; j_call: TRBJ1-5; d_call: .; clone_size: once; cdr3_nt: TGTGCCTGGAGTGTTAGTAGCAATCAGCCCCAGCATTTT; cdr3_aa: CAWSVSSNQPQHF
v_call: TRBV2; j_call: TRBJ2-1; d_call: .; clone_size: .; cdr3_nt: TGTGCCAGCAGTGAACTGACTAGGGTACTATCTAGCTCTTACAATGAGCAGTTCTTC; cdr3_aa: CASSELTRVLSSSYNEQFF
v_call: TRBV27; j_call: TRBJ2-1; d_call: TRBD2; clone_size: once; cdr3_nt: TGTGCCAGCAGTCGACTAGCGGGAAGCGGTGAGCAGTTCTTC; cdr3_aa: CASSRLAGSGEQFF
v_call: TRBV5-1; j_call: TRBJ1-2; d_call: .; clone_size: .; cdr3_nt: TGCGCCAGCAGCTTGGTGGTGTCTAGCTATGGCTACACCTTC; cdr3_aa: CASSLVVSSYGYTF
v_call: TRBV12-5; j_call: TRBJ2-1; d_call: .; clone_size: .; cdr3_nt: TGTGCTAGTGGCCCGACGGGAGGGGGCAATGTCGATGAGCAGTTCTTC; cdr3_aa: CASGPTGGGNVDEQFF
v_call: TRBV7-9; j_call: TRBJ2-7; d_call: TRBD2; clone_size: .; cdr3_nt: TGTGCCAGCAGCTTAGCGCTTGGTGTACTAGCGGGAGACGAGCAGTACTTC; cdr3_aa: CASSLALGVLAGDEQYF
v_call: TRBV27; j_call: TRBJ2-7; d_call: .; clone_size: .; cdr3_nt: TGTGCCACCATACACGCCTTGGATCTCCCCTACGAGCAGTACTTC; cdr3_aa: CATIHALDLPYEQYF